This T cell receptor beta chain was sequenced for a study of lymphopenia after photon versus proton radiotherapy. This clone was seen once. Its antigen remains unidentified. Study-wide points: Larger post-nadir TCR diversity loss correlated inversely with survival in deceased patients.

TCRdb keeps only in-frame clones here, not all; method: immunoSEQ multiplex PCR. The sample shows around 53,000 clones, around 80% of them seen only once. This TCR was sampled from a man aged 50 or older with gastric cancer. The sequencing used peripheral blood, collected from a patient treated with photon-based radiotherapy.

This CDR3 is CASSYSGSMYEQYF. The CDR3 nucleotides read TGTGCCAGCAGTTACTCCGGGAGTATGTACGAGCAGTACTTC. V gene TRBV6-6 combines with J gene TRBJ2-7; TRBD2 is a possible D gene (6 bases). V shed 0 bases and J shed 4 bases, with 10 bases lying between them. Per the germline V gene, CDR1 is MNHNY and CDR2 is SVGAGI (reference sequence). The CDR3 totals 14 residues.